One and the same sample provided the 30 T cell receptor beta chains below, sequenced in a study of OX40 agonist ivuxolimab in advanced cancers. The assay was immunoSEQ multiplex PCR, and TCRdb's table has in-frame clones only and misses some. The profile shows 73,000 or so clones, about 89% of them singletons. The source material was CD4+ or CD8+ T cells sorted from blood, sampled in a trial of the OX40 agonist ivuxolimab. Receptors originate from an adult with an advanced solid tumor such as melanoma, head and neck, liver or kidney cancer.

This chain uses TRBV30 with TRBJ2-7; D gene ambiguous. Looked up from germline, CDR1 is GTSNPN and CDR2 is SVGIG (reference sequence). Trimming left V 0 bases short and J 6 bases short, with 15 bases between. The CDR3 loop spans 14 amino acids. The DNA for the CDR3 is TGTGCCTGGAGTGTACTCGGCTCTTCGGGCGAGCAGTACTTC. This encodes CAWSVLGSSGEQYF. The full variable domain, completed using reference TRBV30 and TRBJ2-7, is SQTIHQWPATLVQPVGSPLSLECTVEGTSNPNLYWYRQAAGRGLQLLFYSVGIGQISSEVPQNLSASRPQDRQFILSSKKLLLSDSGFYLCAWSVLGSSGEQYFGPGTRLTVT.

The chain recombines TRBV30 with TRBJ2-1; D may be TRBD1 (6 bases). Trimming left V 8 bases short and J 8 bases short, with 16 bases between. Germline lookup yields CDR1 GTSNPN and CDR2 SVGIG (reference sequence). The CDR3 consists of 12 residues. CDR3 residues: CAGTQGLDEQFF. In nucleotides, the CDR3 is TGTGCCGGCACCCAGGGGCTGGATGAGCAGTTCTTC.

The chain is built from TRBV15 and TRBJ2-5; tentative D call: TRBD1 (5 bases). Germline V gene data show CDR1 as LNHNV and CDR2 as YYDKDF (reference sequence). The CDR3 contains 16 residues. V was cut by 9 bases and J by 4 bases, with 24 bases left in between. In DNA form, the CDR3 reads TGTGCCACTGCAGGTAGTGGGGCCGTATTCGTAGAGACCCAGTACTTC. It encodes CATAGSGAVFVETQYF.

For this clone: A read error may account for a junction end that differs from germline. The chain joins TRBV7-7 to TRBJ2-7; D gene unclear. Germline V lookup: CDR1 SSHAT, CDR2 FNYEAQ (reference sequence). The CDR3 spans 14 residues. DNA for the CDR3: TGTGCTAGCAGCCTACAGCTGACCGACTACGAGCAGTACTTC. This codes for CASSLQLTDYEQYF.

This clone occurred a few times. J is TRBJ1-3 and V is TRBV28; a weak D match, TRBD1 (5 bases). The CDR3 is made up of 16 amino acids. CDR1 and CDR2 (germline): MDHEN, SYDVKM. V shed 5 bases and J shed 2 bases, with 16 bases lying between them. For the CDR3, the DNA is TGTGCCAGCAGTCTTGCAGGGTTGGGTACTGGAAACACCATATATTTT. Amino acid sequence: CASSLAGLGTGNTIYF.

The rearrangement links TRBV5-4 to TRBJ1-1; D call uncertain. This CDR3 contains 13 residues. Germline V CDR1 and CDR2: SGHNT, YYREEE (reference sequence). Trimming cost V 1 base and J 2 bases, with 6 bases left between them. CDR3 nucleotides: TGTGCCAGCAGCTTGATGGGTAACACTGAAGCTTTCTTT. It codes for CASSLMGNTEAFF. Full variable domain (outside the CDR3, taken from reference TRBV5-4 and TRBJ1-1): ETGVTQSPTHLIKTRGQQVTLRCSSQSGHNTVSWYQQALGQGPQFIFQYYREEENGRGNFPPRFSGLQFPNYSSELNVNALELDDSALYLCASSLMGNTEAFFGQGTRLTVV.

The rearrangement uses TRBV7-2 and TRBJ2-2; TRBD2 matches at 7 bases. Germline loops: CDR1 SGHTA, CDR2 FQGNSA. The V and J ends lost 7 bases and 1 base, in that order; junction bases with no gene match: 9. The CDR3 length is 16 residues. CDR3 bases: TGTGCCAGCACCCGAAAGGGACTATGGAACACCGGGGAGCTGTTTTTT. This gives the protein CASTRKGLWNTGELFF. Supplemented by reference TRBV7-2 and TRBJ2-2, the full variable domain reads GAGVSQSPSNKVTEKGKDVELRCDPISGHTALYWYRQSLGQGLEFLIYFQGNSAPDKSGLPSDRFSAERTGGSVSTLTIQRTQQEDSAVYLCASTRKGLWNTGELFFGEGSRLTVL.

This chain uses TRBV19 with TRBJ1-5; D gene uncertain. V shed 7 bases and J shed 0 bases, with 7 bases lying between them. Germline V gene data show CDR1 as LNHDA and CDR2 as SQIVND (reference sequence). The CDR3 extends over 13 amino acids. The chain's CDR3 is CASTGYSNQPQHF. CDR3 coding DNA: TGTGCCAGTACAGGTTATAGCAATCAGCCCCAGCATTTT.

V is TRBV28 and J is TRBJ1-2, with D tentatively TRBD1 (6 bases). Germline lookup yields CDR1 MDHEN and CDR2 SYDVKM. The CDR3 has 12 residues. Trimming cost V 11 bases and J 7 bases, with 17 bases left between them. CDR3 in amino acids: CAARGGLFGYTF. In DNA, the CDR3 is TGTGCCGCGAGGGGGGGCCTTTTTGGCTACACCTTC.

The chain combines TRBV20-1 with TRBJ2-1, with 7 bases aligning to TRBD2. The CDR3 consists of 11 residues. CDR1 and CDR2 (germline): DFQATT, SNEGSKA (reference sequence). V lost 6 bases and J lost 8; bases outside the gene matches: 4. The CDR3 loop reads CSAGLGDEQFF. DNA of the CDR3: TGCAGTGCCGGACTAGGGGATGAGCAGTTCTTC.

The chain recombines TRBV9 with TRBJ2-1; 9 nucleotides align to TRBD2. The V segment lost 3 bases and the J segment 2 bases; nucleotides outside the gene matches: 18. The CDR3 contains 20 residues. Per germline, CDR1 SGDLS and CDR2 YYNGEE. The CDR3 DNA reads as TGTGCCAGCAGCGCCGGGGGTAGCGGGAGACGGAGCCGGACCTACAATGAGCAGTTCTTC. Translation: CASSAGGSGRRSRTYNEQFF.

This chain connects TRBV7-9 to TRBJ2-1, with a weak D call TRBD2 (6 bases). Germline values: CDR1 SEHNR, CDR2 FQNEAQ (reference sequence). This CDR3 has 13 amino acids. The ends were cut back, 0 bases at V and 9 bases at J, with 9 bases in the middle. CDR3 sequence (DNA): TGTGCCAGCAGCTTAGCGGGAGGAGGTGAGCAGTTCTTC. Protein: CASSLAGGGEQFF.

V usage is TRBV5-1 and J usage is TRBJ2-1; D is ambiguous. The CDR3 totals 16 residues. Between the trimmed V and J ends, which lost 4 bases and 0 bases, there was a span of 14 bases. Germline lookup yields CDR1 SGHRS and CDR2 YFSETQ. The CDR3 protein is CASSRQYRISYNEQFF. CDR3 DNA sequence: TGCGCCAGCAGCCGTCAATACCGGATCTCCTACAATGAGCAGTTCTTC. Filled out from reference TRBV5-1 and TRBJ2-1, the complete variable domain reads KAGVTQTPRYLIKTRGQQVTLSCSPISGHRSVSWYQQTPGQGLQFLFEYFSETQRNKGNFPGRFSGRQFSNSRSEMNVSTLELGDSALYLCASSRQYRISYNEQFFGPGTRLTVL.

CDR3 sequence reads: CASSLGRREAFF. DNA of the CDR3: TGTGCCAGCAGCTTAGGTCGCCGTGAAGCTTTCTTT. The J gene is TRBJ1-1, the V gene TRBV11-2; D not certain. The CDR3 has 12 residues. Trimming shortened V by 1 base and J by 7 bases, and 7 bases separated the two germline ends. CDR1 is SGHAT and CDR2 is FQNNGV in the germline V gene.

The chain has TRBV30 and TRBJ1-2, with a tentative D call TRBD1 (6 bases). The CDR3 covers 11 residues. V was clipped by 6 bases and J by 3 bases, with 8 bases between them. The germline V gene has CDR1 GTSNPN and CDR2 SVGIG (reference sequence). This chain's CDR3 is CACRTDYGYTF. DNA for the CDR3: TGTGCCTGCCGGACAGACTATGGCTACACCTTC.

This clone was picked up a small number of times. The chain links TRBV9 to TRBJ1-1, with D uncertain. The V end was cut by 4 bases, the J end by 4 bases, with 11 bases between. The CDR3 length is 13 residues. The germline gives CDR1 SGDLS, CDR2 YYNGEE. Here the CDR3 reads CASSSEWLTEAFF. The CDR3 nucleotides read TGTGCCAGCAGCTCTGAATGGCTCACTGAAGCTTTCTTT.

The chain links TRBV18 to TRBJ1-1; TRBD1 is a possible D gene (5 bases). V was pared by 4 bases and J by 2 bases, with 8 bases between. The CDR3 is made up of 13 amino acids. Germline assignment: CDR1 KGHSH and CDR2 LQKENI. The DNA for the CDR3 is TGTGCCAGCTCACGCCAGGGAAACACTGAAGCTTTCTTT. Its translation is CASSRQGNTEAFF. The whole variable domain, remainder taken from reference TRBV18 and TRBJ1-1, is NAGVMQNPRHLVRRRGQEARLRCSPMKGHSHVYWYRQLPEEGLKFMVYLQKENIIDESGMPKERFSAEFPKEGPSILRIQQVVRGDSAAYFCASSRQGNTEAFFGQGTRLTVV.

J is TRBJ1-1 and V is TRBV6-5, with D unresolved. The CDR3 extends over 13 amino acids. V lost 5 bases to trimming and J lost 1 base, with 8 bases between them. CDR1 is MNHEY and CDR2 is SVGAGI in the germline V gene. This CDR3 reads CASSVTWNTEAFF. In DNA form, the CDR3 reads TGTGCCAGCAGTGTCACATGGAACACTGAAGCTTTCTTT.

The CDR3 reads CASSFDWSMNTEAFF. CDR3 bases: TGTGCCAGCAGCTTTGACTGGAGTATGAACACTGAAGCTTTCTTT. The rearrangement links TRBV7-3 to TRBJ1-1, with no clear D. The germline CDR1 and CDR2 sequences are SGHTA and FQGTGA. The CDR3 is made up of 15 amino acids. The V and J ends lost 3 bases and 0 bases respectively, with 11 bases between them.

The gene calls are TRBV4-1 and TRBJ1-1; TRBD1 agrees at 8 bases. The CDR3 covers 14 residues. V was clipped by 2 bases and J by 8 bases; unmatched bases: 7. Germline V gene lookup returns CDR1 MGHRA and CDR2 YSYEKL. DNA for the CDR3: TGCGCCAGCAGCCAAACAGGGGGACCACGGGAAGCTTTCTTT. Residues: CASSQTGGPREAFF.

The J gene is TRBJ1-4, the V gene TRBV19; perhaps TRBD1 as D (5 bases). The CDR3 loop spans 13 amino acids. Trimming removed 10 bases at V and 8 bases at J, with 17 bases between. Per the germline V gene, CDR1 is LNHDA and CDR2 is SQIVND (reference sequence). The CDR3 sequence: CATRAPPGEKLFF. In DNA, the CDR3 is TGTGCCACCCGGGCCCCTCCAGGGGAAAAACTGTTTTTT.

This rearrangement joins TRBV19 to TRBJ1-1, with a tentative D call TRBD1 (5 bases). Trimming pared 5 bases from V and 1 base from J, leaving 11 bases between. The CDR3 totals 14 residues. The germline CDR1 and CDR2 sequences are LNHDA and SQIVND (reference sequence). CDR3 sequence reads: CASSLGTENTEAFF. CDR3 in DNA: TGTGCCAGTAGTCTCGGGACGGAGAACACTGAAGCTTTCTTT. The variable domain in full, completed from reference TRBV19 and TRBJ1-1, reads DGGITQSPKYLFRKEGQNVTLSCEQNLNHDAMYWYRQDPGQGLRLIYYSQIVNDFQKGDIAEGYSVSREKKESFPLTVTSAQKNPTAFYLCASSLGTENTEAFFGQGTRLTVV.

The chain couples TRBV20-1 to TRBJ1-1, with D uncertain. Germline V CDR1 and CDR2: DFQATT, SNEGSKA (reference sequence). V lost 2 bases to trimming and J lost 11 bases, with 12 bases between them. The CDR3 sequence is 11 residues long. The CDR3 DNA follows: TGCAGTGCTAGACGCCAGGTTAATGCTTTCTTT. Its translation: CSARRQVNAFF.

This clone turned up a few times. This sequence joins TRBV28 and TRBJ1-2; 7 positions match TRBD1. The CDR3 contains 16 residues. Trimming at V came to 4 bases and at J to 4 bases, leaving 12 bases not matched to a gene. Germline CDR1 and CDR2: MDHEN and SYDVKM. The CDR3 sequence: CASSSGQGVFLYGYTF. CDR3 in DNA: TGTGCCAGCAGTTCGGGGCAGGGGGTTTTCCTCTATGGCTACACCTTC.

The chain uses TRBV5-6 and TRBJ1-2; the match to TRBD1 covers 8 bases. CDR1 is SGHDT and CDR2 is YYEEEE in the germline V gene. The CDR3 loop spans 14 amino acids. V was clipped by 4 bases and J by 8 bases; unmatched bases: 10. This chain's CDR3 is CASSRLQGAPGYTF. The CDR3 region has the DNA TGTGCCAGCAGCCGACTCCAGGGGGCGCCCGGCTACACCTTC.

This chain connects TRBV30 to TRBJ2-1, with 8 positions matching TRBD2. Germline CDR1 reads GTSNPN; CDR2 reads SVGIG (reference sequence). Germline trimming cut 1 base from V and 3 bases from J; bases unmatched to any gene: 5. CDR3 length: 15 amino acids. CDR3 sequence reads: CAWSESGSIYNEQFF. Here the CDR3 DNA reads TGTGCCTGGAGTGAGAGCGGGAGTATCTACAATGAGCAGTTCTTC. The whole variable domain, remainder taken from reference TRBV30 and TRBJ2-1, is SQTIHQWPATLVQPVGSPLSLECTVEGTSNPNLYWYRQAAGRGLQLLFYSVGIGQISSEVPQNLSASRPQDRQFILSSKKLLLSDSGFYLCAWSESGSIYNEQFFGPGTRLTVL.

The rearrangement links TRBV30 to TRBJ2-2; 7 bases line up with TRBD1. The J segment lost 4 bases and the V segment lost 6 bases, leaving 8 bases of the junction unmatched. The CDR3 totals 14 residues. Germline CDR1 reads GTSNPN; CDR2 reads SVGIG (reference sequence). CDR3 sequence reads: CACIPGQSTGELFF. The CDR3, as DNA: TGTGCCTGCATACCGGGACAGTCCACCGGGGAGCTGTTTTTT. Drawing the rest from reference TRBV30 and TRBJ2-2, the complete variable domain is SQTIHQWPATLVQPVGSPLSLECTVEGTSNPNLYWYRQAAGRGLQLLFYSVGIGQISSEVPQNLSASRPQDRQFILSSKKLLLSDSGFYLCACIPGQSTGELFFGEGSRLTVL.

The CDR3 nucleotides read TGTGCCAGCAGTCCCGCGGTCGTATATAGCAATCAGCCCCAGCATTTT. Encoded protein: CASSPAVVYSNQPQHF. The chain joins TRBV28 to TRBJ1-5; D uncertain. The V and J ends lost 5 bases and 0 bases respectively, with 14 bases between them. Germline V gives CDR1 MDHEN, CDR2 SYDVKM. The CDR3 length is 16 residues.

This chain uses TRBV30 with TRBJ1-1; weak D call: TRBD1 (5 bases). Germline lookup yields CDR1 GTSNPN and CDR2 SVGIG (reference sequence). The CDR3 totals 13 residues. V gave up 8 bases and J gave up 5 bases, with 18 bases separating them. The CDR3 here is CAGNGGGGTEAFF. CDR3 sequence (DNA): TGTGCCGGAAACGGGGGTGGTGGGACTGAAGCTTTCTTT.

V and J are TRBV5-1 and TRBJ2-5; the match to TRBD2 covers 9 bases. V shed 4 bases, J shed 4 bases, and the junction held 8 bases outside the gene matches. Germline values: CDR1 SGHRS, CDR2 YFSETQ. CDR3 length: 15 residues. The CDR3 DNA follows: TGCGCCAGCAGCAGTCTAGCGGGATACGGAGAGACCCAGTACTTC. Its translation: CASSSLAGYGETQYF.